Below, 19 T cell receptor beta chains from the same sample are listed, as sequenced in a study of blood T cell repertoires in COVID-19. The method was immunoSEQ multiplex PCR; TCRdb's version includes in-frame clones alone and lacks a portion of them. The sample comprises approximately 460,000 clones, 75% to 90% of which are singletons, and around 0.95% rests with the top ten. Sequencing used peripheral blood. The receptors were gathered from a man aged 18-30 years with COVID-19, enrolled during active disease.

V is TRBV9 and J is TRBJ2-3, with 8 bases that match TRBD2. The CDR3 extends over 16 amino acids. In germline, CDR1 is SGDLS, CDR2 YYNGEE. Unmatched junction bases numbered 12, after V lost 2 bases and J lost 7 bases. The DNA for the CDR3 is TGTGCCAGCAGCGTTAAAGGCGGGACTAGACGAAATACGCAGTATTTT. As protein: CASSVKGGTRRNTQYF.

CDR3: CASSQGTGINNEQFF. Written as DNA, the CDR3 is TGTGCCAGCAGCCAAGGGACAGGCATAAACAATGAGCAGTTCTTC. The genes are TRBV3-1 (or the pseudogene TRBV3-2) and TRBJ2-1; 7 bases align to TRBD1. The length of the CDR3 is 15 residues. CDR1 is LGHDT, CDR2 YNNKEL, per germline (reference sequence). The V segment lost 1 base and the J segment 5 bases; nucleotides outside the gene matches: 5.

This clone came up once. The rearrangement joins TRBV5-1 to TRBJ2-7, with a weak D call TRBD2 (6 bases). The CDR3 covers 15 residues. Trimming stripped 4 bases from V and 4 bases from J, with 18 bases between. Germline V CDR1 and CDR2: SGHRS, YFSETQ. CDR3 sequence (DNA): TGCGCCAGCAGCCCGGGGGAGTGGGTTGGTTACGAGCAGTACTTC. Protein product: CASSPGEWVGYEQYF.

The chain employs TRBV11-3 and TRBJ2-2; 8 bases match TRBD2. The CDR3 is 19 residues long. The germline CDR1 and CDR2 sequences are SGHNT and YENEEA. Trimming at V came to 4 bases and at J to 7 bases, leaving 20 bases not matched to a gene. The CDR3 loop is CASSSYQGPGLGPLGELFF. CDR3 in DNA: TGTGCCAGCAGCTCGTATCAGGGGCCGGGACTAGGACCCCTCGGGGAGCTGTTTTTT.

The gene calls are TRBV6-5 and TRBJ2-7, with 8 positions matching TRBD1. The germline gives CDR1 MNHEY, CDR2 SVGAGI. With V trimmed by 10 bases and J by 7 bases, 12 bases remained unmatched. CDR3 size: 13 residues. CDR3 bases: TGTGCCAACCCGGGACAGGTCCTGAGAGAGCAGTACTTC. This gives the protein CANPGQVLREQYF.

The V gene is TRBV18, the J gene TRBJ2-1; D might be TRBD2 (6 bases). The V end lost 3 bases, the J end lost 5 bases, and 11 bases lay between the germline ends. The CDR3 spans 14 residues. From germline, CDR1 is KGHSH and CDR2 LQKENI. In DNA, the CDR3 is TGTGCCAGCTCACCCTCGGGGGTCCACAATGAGCAGTTCTTC. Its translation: CASSPSGVHNEQFF. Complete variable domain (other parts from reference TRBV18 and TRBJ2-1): NAGVMQNPRHLVRRRGQEARLRCSPMKGHSHVYWYRQLPEEGLKFMVYLQKENIIDESGMPKERFSAEFPKEGPSILRIQQVVRGDSAAYFCASSPSGVHNEQFFGPGTRLTVL.

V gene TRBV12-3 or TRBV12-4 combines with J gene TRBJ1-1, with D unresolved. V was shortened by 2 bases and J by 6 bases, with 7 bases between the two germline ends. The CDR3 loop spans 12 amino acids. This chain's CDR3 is CASSLIRAEAFF. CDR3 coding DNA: TGTGCCAGCAGTTTAATAAGAGCTGAAGCTTTCTTT.

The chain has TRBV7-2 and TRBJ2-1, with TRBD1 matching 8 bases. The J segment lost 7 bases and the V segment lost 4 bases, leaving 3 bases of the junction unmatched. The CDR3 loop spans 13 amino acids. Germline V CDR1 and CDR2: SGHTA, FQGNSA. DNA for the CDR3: TGTGCCAGCAGCTCGACAGGGGTAAATGAGCAGTTCTTC. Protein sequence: CASSSTGVNEQFF.

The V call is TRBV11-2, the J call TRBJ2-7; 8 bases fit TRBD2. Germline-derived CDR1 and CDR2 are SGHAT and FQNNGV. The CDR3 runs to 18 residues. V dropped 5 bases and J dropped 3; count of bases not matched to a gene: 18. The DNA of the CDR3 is TGTGCCAGCAGCACCCACCTTGGGCGGGGGGCCCCGTACTACGAGCAGTACTTC. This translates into CASSTHLGRGAPYYEQYF.

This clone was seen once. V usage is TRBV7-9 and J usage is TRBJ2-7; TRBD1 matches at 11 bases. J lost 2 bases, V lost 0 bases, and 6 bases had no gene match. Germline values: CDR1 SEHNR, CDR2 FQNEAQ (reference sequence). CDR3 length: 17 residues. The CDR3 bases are TGTGCCAGCAGCTTAGCGCGAGGGACAGGGGGGCCCTACGAGCAGTACTTC. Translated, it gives CASSLARGTGGPYEQYF.

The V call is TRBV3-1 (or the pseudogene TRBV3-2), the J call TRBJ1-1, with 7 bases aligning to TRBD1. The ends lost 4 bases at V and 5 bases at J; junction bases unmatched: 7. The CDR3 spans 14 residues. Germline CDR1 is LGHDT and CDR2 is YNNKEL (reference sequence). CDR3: CASSRKGAVTEAFF. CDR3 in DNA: TGTGCCAGCAGCCGCAAGGGGGCTGTAACTGAAGCTTTCTTT.

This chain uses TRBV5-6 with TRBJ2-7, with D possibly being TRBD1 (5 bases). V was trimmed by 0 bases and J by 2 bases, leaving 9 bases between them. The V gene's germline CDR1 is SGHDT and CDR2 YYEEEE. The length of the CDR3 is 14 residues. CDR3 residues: CASSLGGSPYEQYF. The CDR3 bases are TGTGCCAGCAGCTTGGGGGGCTCCCCCTACGAGCAGTACTTC.

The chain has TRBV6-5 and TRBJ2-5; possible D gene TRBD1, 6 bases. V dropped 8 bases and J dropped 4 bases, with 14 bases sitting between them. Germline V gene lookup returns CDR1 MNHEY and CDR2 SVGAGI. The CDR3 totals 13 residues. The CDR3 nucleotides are TGTGCCAGCGCCCTAGGGGGAGTAGAGACCCAGTACTTC. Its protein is CASALGGVETQYF.

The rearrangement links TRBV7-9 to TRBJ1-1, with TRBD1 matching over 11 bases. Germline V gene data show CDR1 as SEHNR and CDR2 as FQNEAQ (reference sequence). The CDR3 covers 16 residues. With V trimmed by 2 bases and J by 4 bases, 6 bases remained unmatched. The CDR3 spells CASSLSGTGGLTEAFF. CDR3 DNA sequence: TGTGCCAGCAGCTTATCCGGGACAGGGGGACTCACTGAAGCTTTCTTT.

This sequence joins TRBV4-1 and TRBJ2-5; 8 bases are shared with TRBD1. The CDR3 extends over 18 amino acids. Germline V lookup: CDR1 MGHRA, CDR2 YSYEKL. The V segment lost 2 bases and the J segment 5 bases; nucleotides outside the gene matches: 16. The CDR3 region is CASSQRTGTTSDVETQYF. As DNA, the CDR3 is TGCGCCAGCAGCCAAAGGACAGGGACGACTAGTGACGTGGAGACCCAGTACTTC.

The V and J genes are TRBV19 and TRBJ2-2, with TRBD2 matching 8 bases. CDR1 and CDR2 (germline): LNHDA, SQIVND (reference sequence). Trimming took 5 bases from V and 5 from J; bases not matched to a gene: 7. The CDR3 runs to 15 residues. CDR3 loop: CASSSSGGGTGELFF. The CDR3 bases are TGTGCCAGTAGTTCCAGCGGGGGAGGAACCGGGGAGCTGTTTTTT.

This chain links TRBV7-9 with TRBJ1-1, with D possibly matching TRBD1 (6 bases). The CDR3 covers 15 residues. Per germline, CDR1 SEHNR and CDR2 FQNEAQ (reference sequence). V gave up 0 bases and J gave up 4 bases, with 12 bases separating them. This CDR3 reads CASSLAQGILTEAFF. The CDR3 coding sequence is TGTGCCAGCAGCTTAGCGCAGGGGATTCTCACTGAAGCTTTCTTT.

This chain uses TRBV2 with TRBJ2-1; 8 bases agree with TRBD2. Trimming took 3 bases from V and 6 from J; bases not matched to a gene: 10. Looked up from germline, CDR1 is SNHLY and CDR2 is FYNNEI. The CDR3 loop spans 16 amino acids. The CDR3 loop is CASSDTMDLAGNEQFF. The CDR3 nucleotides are TGTGCCAGCAGTGATACGATGGACCTAGCGGGCAATGAGCAGTTCTTC. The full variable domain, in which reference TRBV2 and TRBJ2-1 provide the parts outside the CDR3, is EPEVTQTPSHQVTQMGQEVILRCVPISNHLYFYWYRQILGQKVEFLVSFYNNEISEKSEIFDDQFSVERPDGSNFTLKIRSTKLEDSAMYFCASSDTMDLAGNEQFFGPGTRLTVL.

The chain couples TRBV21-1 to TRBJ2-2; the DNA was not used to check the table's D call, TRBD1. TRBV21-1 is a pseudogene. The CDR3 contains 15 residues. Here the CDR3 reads CAITQGPPNTGELFF. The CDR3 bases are TGTGCCATTACACAGGGGCCCCCGAACACCGGGGAGCTGTTTTTT.